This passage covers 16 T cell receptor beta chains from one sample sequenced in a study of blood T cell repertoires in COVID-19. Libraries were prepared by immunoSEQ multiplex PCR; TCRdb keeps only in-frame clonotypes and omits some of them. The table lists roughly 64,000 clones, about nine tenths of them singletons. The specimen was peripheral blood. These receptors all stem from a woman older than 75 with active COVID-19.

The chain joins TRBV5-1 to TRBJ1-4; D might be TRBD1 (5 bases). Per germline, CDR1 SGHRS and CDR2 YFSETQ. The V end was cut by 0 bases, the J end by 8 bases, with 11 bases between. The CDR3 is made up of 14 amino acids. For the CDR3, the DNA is TGCGCCAGCAGCTTGGGGAAGACAGAAGAAAAACTGTTTTTT. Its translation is CASSLGKTEEKLFF.

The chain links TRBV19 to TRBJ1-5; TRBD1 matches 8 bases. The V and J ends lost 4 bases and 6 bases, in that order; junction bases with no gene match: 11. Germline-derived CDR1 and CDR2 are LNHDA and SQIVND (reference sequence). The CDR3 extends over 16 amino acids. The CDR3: CASSKNAGTGIQPQHF. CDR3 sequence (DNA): TGTGCCAGTAGTAAGAACGCCGGGACAGGCATTCAGCCCCAGCATTTT.

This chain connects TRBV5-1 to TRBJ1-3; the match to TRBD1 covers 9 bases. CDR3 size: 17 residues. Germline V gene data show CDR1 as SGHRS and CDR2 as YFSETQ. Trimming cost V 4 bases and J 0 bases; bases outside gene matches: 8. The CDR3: CASSRGQGEPSGNTIYF. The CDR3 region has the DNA TGCGCCAGCAGCCGGGGACAGGGCGAACCCTCTGGAAACACCATATATTTT. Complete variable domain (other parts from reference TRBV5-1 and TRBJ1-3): KAGVTQTPRYLIKTRGQQVTLSCSPISGHRSVSWYQQTPGQGLQFLFEYFSETQRNKGNFPGRFSGRQFSNSRSEMNVSTLELGDSALYLCASSRGQGEPSGNTIYFGEGSWLTVV.

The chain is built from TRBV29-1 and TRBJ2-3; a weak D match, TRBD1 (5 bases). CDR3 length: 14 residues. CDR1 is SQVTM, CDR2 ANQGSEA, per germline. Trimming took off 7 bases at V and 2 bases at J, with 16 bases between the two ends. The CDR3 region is CSELPGQTTDTQYF. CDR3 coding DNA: TGCAGCGAGTTACCCGGACAAACCACAGATACGCAGTATTTT.

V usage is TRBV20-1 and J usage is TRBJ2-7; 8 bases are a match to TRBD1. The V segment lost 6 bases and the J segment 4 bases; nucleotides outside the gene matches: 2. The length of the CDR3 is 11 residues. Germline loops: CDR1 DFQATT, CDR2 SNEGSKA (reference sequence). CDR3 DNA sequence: TGCAGTGCAAGACAGGGGTACGAGCAGTACTTC. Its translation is CSARQGYEQYF.

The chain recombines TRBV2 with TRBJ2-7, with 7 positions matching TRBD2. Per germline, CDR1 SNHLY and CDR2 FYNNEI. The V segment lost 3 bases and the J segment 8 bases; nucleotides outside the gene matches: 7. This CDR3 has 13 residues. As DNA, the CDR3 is TGTGCCAGCAGTGAGTTATCGGGAGGAAAGCAGTACTTC. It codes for CASSELSGGKQYF.

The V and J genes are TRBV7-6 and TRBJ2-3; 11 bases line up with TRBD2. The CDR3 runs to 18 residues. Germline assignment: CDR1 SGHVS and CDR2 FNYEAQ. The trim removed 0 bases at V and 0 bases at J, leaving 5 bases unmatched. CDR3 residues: CASSLAGTSGGSTDTQYF. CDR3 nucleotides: TGTGCCAGCAGCTTAGCGGGGACTAGCGGCGGGAGCACAGATACGCAGTATTTT.

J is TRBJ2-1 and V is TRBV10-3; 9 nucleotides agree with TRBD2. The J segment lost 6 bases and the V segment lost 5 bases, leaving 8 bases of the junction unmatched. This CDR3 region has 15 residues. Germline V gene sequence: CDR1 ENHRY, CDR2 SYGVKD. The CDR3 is CAISTGLALGNEQFF. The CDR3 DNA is TGTGCCATCAGTACCGGACTAGCGCTCGGCAATGAGCAGTTCTTC.

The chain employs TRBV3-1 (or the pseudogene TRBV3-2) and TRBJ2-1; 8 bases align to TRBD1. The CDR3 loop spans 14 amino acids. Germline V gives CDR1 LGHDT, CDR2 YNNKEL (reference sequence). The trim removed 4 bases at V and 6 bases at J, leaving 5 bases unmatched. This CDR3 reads CASSRATGVNEQFF. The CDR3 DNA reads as TGTGCCAGCAGCCGGGCGACAGGGGTCAATGAGCAGTTCTTC.

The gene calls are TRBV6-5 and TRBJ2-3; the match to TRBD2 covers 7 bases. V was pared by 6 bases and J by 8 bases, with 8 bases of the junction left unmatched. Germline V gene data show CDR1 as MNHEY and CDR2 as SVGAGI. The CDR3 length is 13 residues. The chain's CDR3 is CASSATSAGTQYF. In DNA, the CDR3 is TGTGCCAGCAGCGCTACTAGCGCGGGTACGCAGTATTTT.

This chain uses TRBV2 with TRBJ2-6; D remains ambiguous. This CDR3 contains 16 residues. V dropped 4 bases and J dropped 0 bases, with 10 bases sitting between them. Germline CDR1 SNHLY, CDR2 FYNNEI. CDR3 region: CASSATPNSGANVLTF. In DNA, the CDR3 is TGTGCCAGCAGTGCGACTCCCAACTCTGGGGCCAACGTCCTGACTTTC.

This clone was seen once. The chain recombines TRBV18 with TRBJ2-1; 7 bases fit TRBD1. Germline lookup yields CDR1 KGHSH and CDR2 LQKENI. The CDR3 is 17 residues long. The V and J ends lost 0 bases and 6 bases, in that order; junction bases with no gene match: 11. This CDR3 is CASSPPLVQGVLNEQFF. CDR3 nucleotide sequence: TGTGCCAGCTCACCACCTTTAGTCCAGGGGGTCCTCAATGAGCAGTTCTTC.

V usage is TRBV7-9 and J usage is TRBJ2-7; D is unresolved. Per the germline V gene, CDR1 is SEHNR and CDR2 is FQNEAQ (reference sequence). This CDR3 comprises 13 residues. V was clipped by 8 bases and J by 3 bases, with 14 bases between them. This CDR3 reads CASGSGRYYEQYV. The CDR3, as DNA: TGTGCCAGCGGTTCGGGTCGGTACTACGAGCAGTACGTC.

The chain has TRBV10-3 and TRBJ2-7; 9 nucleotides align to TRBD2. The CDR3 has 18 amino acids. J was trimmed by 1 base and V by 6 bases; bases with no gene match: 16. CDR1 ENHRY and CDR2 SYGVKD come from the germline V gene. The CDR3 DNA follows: TGTGCCATCAGCCAAGGGGTACTAGCGGGTGTACTTTCCTACGAGCAGTACTTC. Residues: CAISQGVLAGVLSYEQYF.

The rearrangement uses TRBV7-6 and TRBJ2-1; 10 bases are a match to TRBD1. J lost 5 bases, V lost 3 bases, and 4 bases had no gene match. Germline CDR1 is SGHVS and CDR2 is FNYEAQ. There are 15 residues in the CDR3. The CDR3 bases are TGTGCCAGCAGCTTCGACAGGGGGCCCCACAATGAGCAGTTCTTC. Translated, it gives CASSFDRGPHNEQFF.

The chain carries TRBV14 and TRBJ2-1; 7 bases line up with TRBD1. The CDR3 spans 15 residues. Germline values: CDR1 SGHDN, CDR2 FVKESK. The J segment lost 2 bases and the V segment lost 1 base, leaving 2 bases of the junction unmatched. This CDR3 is CASSQAGTAYNEQFF. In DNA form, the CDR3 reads TGTGCCAGCAGCCAAGCCGGGACAGCCTACAATGAGCAGTTCTTC.